The entry below describes one T cell receptor (beta chain). Sequenced by immunoSEQ multiplex PCR; TCRdb stores in-frame clones only, minus some. The profile shows around 380,000 clones, more than 70% of them singletons. The sample originates from a study of blood T cell repertoires in COVID-19. Trimming took off 5 bases at V and 0 bases at J, with 19 bases between the two ends. The germline gives CDR1 MGHRA, CDR2 YSYEKL. This CDR3 contains 17 residues. The sequenced sample was PBMCs or T cells enriched from blood (not recorded which). V is TRBV4-1 and J is TRBJ1-1, with TRBD1 as a possible D gene (5 bases). The TCR sequence derives from a man aged 30-40 years who had recovered from COVID-19. The CDR3 coding sequence is TGCGCCAGCAGCACCGGGACGGGAGGGCAAATGAACACTGAAGCTTTCTTT. Its protein product is CASSTGTGGQMNTEAFF.